What follows are 5 T cell receptor beta chains derived from one specimen sequenced in a study of response to subunit inactivated influenza vaccine. TCRdb re-analysed the RT-PCR reads in MiXCR, keeping a single row per CDR3 protein. The repertoire has 490,000 or so distinct CDR3 sequences, approximately 7.1% of them found once; the top ten carry over 10%. The sample was PBMCs from blood, taken around 25 months after vaccination. All receptors come from a man in his fifties or sixties who received an inactivated influenza vaccine.

The chain combines TRBV24-1 with TRBJ2-1, with 16 bases identical to TRBD2. The CDR3 has 18 residues. V was clipped by 4 bases and J by 2 bases; unmatched bases: 4. CDR1 and CDR2 (germline): KGHDR, SFDVKD. CDR3 nucleotide sequence: TGTGCCACCAGTGAAACCGGGACTAGCGGGAGGGCCTACAATGAGCAGTTCTTC. It is translated as CATSETGTSGRAYNEQFF.

This clonotype was picked up many times. The chain couples TRBV5-1 to TRBJ2-1; TRBD1 matches at 9 bases. The CDR3 totals 15 residues. Germline CDR1 and CDR2: SGHRS and YFSETQ. Trimming removed 4 bases from V and 5 bases from J; junction bases left unmatched: 7. The CDR3 region is CASSNTGGTHNEQFF. The CDR3, as DNA: TGCGCCAGCAGCAATACAGGGGGCACCCACAATGAGCAGTTCTTC.

This clonotype was seen a few times. The genes are TRBV4-3 and TRBJ1-3, with D perhaps matching TRBD1 (6 bases). This CDR3 has 15 amino acids. V shed 0 bases and J shed 7 bases, with 13 bases lying between them. Germline values: CDR1 LGHNA, CDR2 YSLEER. DNA for the CDR3: TGCGCCAGCAGCCAAGACCAGGGGCGGGCGAACACCATATATTTT. Its protein product is CASSQDQGRANTIYF.

This clonotype was counted a few times. This chain uses TRBV20-1 with TRBJ2-7, with 10 positions matching TRBD2. V lost 0 bases, J lost 4 bases, and 15 bases stayed unmatched. The CDR3 has 18 residues. Germline V gene lookup returns CDR1 DFQATT and CDR2 SNEGSKA (reference sequence). DNA for the CDR3: TGCAGTGCTAGAGATCATGAAGCGGGAGGGGCCCGGGGTTACGAGCAGTACTTC. It is translated as CSARDHEAGGARGYEQYF.

This clonotype was observed a few times. This chain links TRBV12-3 or TRBV12-4 with TRBJ2-3; 13 bases fit TRBD2. The length of the CDR3 is 17 residues. J gave up 2 bases and V 5 bases, and 7 bases lay outside the gene matches. For the CDR3, the DNA is TGTGCCAGCAGTGCCCCGGGACTAGCGGGACTCACAGATACGCAGTATTTT. Residues: CASSAPGLAGLTDTQYF.